This T cell receptor (beta chain) was sequenced in a study of T-cell reconstitution after alpha-beta-depleted transplantation in children. This clonotype was detected only a few times. In germline, CDR1 is SGHKS, CDR2 YYEKEE (reference sequence). This CDR3 region has 14 residues. Trimming took off 5 bases at V and 1 base at J, with 7 bases between the two ends. For TCRbeta, the library was prepared with unique molecular identifiers. TCRdb re-analysed the PCR reads in MiXCR, keeping a single row per CDR3 protein. The table has about 500,000 distinct CDR3 sequences, approximately 29% seen once. This chain connects TRBV5-5 to TRBJ2-6; TRBD1 is a possible D gene (6 bases). The TCR was taken from a human donor who donated a stem cell graft to a child with aplastic anemia. The sequences come from PBMCs from the stem cell graft donor, collected from the stem cell graft. CDR3 amino acids: CASRGASGANVLTF. The CDR3 DNA is TGTGCCAGCAGGGGGGCTTCTGGGGCCAACGTCCTGACTTTC. Filled out from reference TRBV5-5 and TRBJ2-6, the complete variable domain reads DAGVTQSPTHLIKTRGQQVTLRCSPISGHKSVSWYQQVLGQGPQFIFQYYEKEERGRGNFPDRFSARQFPNYSSELNVNALLLGDSALYLCASRGASGANVLTFGAGSRLTVL.